The present T cell receptor beta chain was sequenced within a study of T cell repertoires in cytomegalovirus infection. This CDR3 is 14 amino acids long. Germline CDR1 is SGHRS and CDR2 is YFSETQ. Trimming pared 0 bases from V and 2 bases from J, leaving 9 bases between. In TCRdb, the reads were re-called with MiXCR into one record per CDR3 protein. In the table there are some 280,000 distinct CDR3 sequences, roughly 13% of which are singletons. Only a few counts were recorded for this clonotype. This chain uses TRBV5-1 with TRBJ2-7; D possibly corresponds to TRBD1 (6 bases). This TCR was sampled from a human donor in good health (CMV status not recorded). Some clones in this sample may be carry-over from other donors' samples. The material sequenced was PBMCs. The CDR3 DNA is TGCGCCAGCAGCTTGGATGGACAGACCTACGAGCAGTACTTC. Residues: CASSLDGQTYEQYF. Using reference TRBV5-1 and TRBJ2-7 for the parts outside the CDR3, the full variable domain is KAGVTQTPRYLIKTRGQQVTLSCSPISGHRSVSWYQQTPGQGLQFLFEYFSETQRNKGNFPGRFSGRQFSNSRSEMNVSTLELGDSALYLCASSLDGQTYEQYFGPGTRLTVT.